The 8 T cell receptor beta chains presented below share a single source sample, sequenced in a study of PD-1 blockade in classical Hodgkin lymphoma. Time point described: cycle 4 day 1 (C4D1), after 6 weeks of nivolumab. Exposure to brentuximab vedotin varied, and each patient had relapsed following autologous stem cell transplantation. Clones were sequenced by immunoSEQ multiplex PCR, and TCRdb holds only the in-frame ones, with some missing. The repertoire holds around 50,000 clones, with around four fifths as singletons. Material: peripheral blood mononuclear cells (PBMCs), obtained before the fourth cycle of nivolumab. These receptors were obtained from a human donor with classical Hodgkin lymphoma.

The CDR3 DNA reads TGCGCCAGCAGCCAAGGCTACAGGGGCACCTCTGGAAACACCATATATTTT. This sequence encodes CASSQGYRGTSGNTIYF. The chain joins TRBV4-3 to TRBJ1-3; 7 bases match TRBD1. Germline lookup yields CDR1 LGHNA and CDR2 YSLEER. The CDR3 runs to 17 residues. J lost 0 bases, V lost 1 base, and 6 bases had no gene match.

The gene calls are TRBV6-5 and TRBJ1-2, with D tentatively TRBD1 (5 bases). The CDR3 loop spans 13 amino acids. Trimming took 6 bases from V and 4 from J, leaving 12 bases between them. Germline CDR1 MNHEY, CDR2 SVGAGI. The CDR3 loop is CASRGPNTYGYTF. CDR3 DNA sequence: TGTGCCAGCAGGGGGCCCAATACCTATGGCTACACCTTC.

The chain has TRBV4-1 and TRBJ1-3, with 11 bases identical to TRBD1. CDR1 and CDR2 (germline): MGHRA, YSYEKL. V was pared by 6 bases and J by 4 bases, with 14 bases of the junction left unmatched. The CDR3 runs to 18 residues. The CDR3 loop reads CASRSGTGGSLRGNTIYF. Written as DNA, the CDR3 is TGCGCCAGCAGATCCGGGACAGGGGGTTCCCTTAGAGGAAACACCATATATTTT.

The rearrangement uses TRBV7-9 and TRBJ1-2; TRBD1 matches 7 bases. The CDR3 has 13 residues. Trimming cost V 2 bases and J 3 bases; bases outside gene matches: 0. CDR1 SEHNR and CDR2 FQNEAQ come from the germline V gene (reference sequence). CDR3 coding DNA: TGTGCCAGCAGCTTAACAGGGGACTATGGCTACACCTTC. As protein: CASSLTGDYGYTF.

There are a few counts of this clone. V and J are TRBV6-6 and TRBJ2-1; D ambiguous. V was cut by 7 bases and J by 3 bases, with 7 bases left in between. The germline V gene has CDR1 MNHNY and CDR2 SVGAGI (reference sequence). CDR3 length: 12 amino acids. This CDR3 reads CASTDFYNEQFF. The CDR3 DNA is TGTGCCAGCACCGACTTCTACAATGAGCAGTTCTTC.

The V call is TRBV15, the J call TRBJ1-6; TRBD1 might be the D (5 bases). Between the trimmed V and J ends, which lost 2 bases and 8 bases, there was a span of 13 bases. In germline, CDR1 is LNHNV, CDR2 YYDKDF (reference sequence). There are 15 residues in the CDR3. The CDR3: CATSRTGTGHSPLHF. The CDR3 DNA reads TGTGCCACCAGCAGAACCGGGACGGGTCATTCACCCCTCCACTTT.

The chain employs TRBV18 and TRBJ2-3; D may be TRBD1 or TRBD2 (6 bases each). There are 15 residues in the CDR3. Germline CDR1 reads KGHSH; CDR2 reads LQKENI. V shed 2 bases and J shed 5 bases, with 14 bases lying between them. CDR3 in amino acids: CASSPSRGAKDTQYF. The CDR3 nucleotides are TGTGCCAGCTCACCAAGTAGGGGGGCCAAAGATACGCAGTATTTT.

As regards this clone: This specimen includes other DNA sequences encoding the same CDR3. The V call is TRBV7-8, the J call TRBJ2-2; D unresolved. This CDR3 comprises 14 residues. The germline CDR1 and CDR2 sequences are SGHVS and FQNEAQ. The ends were cut back, 5 bases at V and 1 base at J, with 8 bases in the middle. CDR3 nucleotides: TGTGCCAGCAGCGGTATCCTGAACACCGGGGAGCTGTTTTTT. It is translated as CASSGILNTGELFF.